This entry lists 9 T cell receptor beta chains sequenced from one sample in a study of blood T cell repertoires in COVID-19. The table came from immunoSEQ multiplex PCR; TCRdb's copy has only in-frame clones and leaves some out. Seen here are approximately 110,000 clones, around 78% observed once, and the top ten hold 15% to 20%. The source material was peripheral blood. The receptors originated from a woman aged 55-70 years with acute or convalescent COVID-19.

The chain has TRBV28 and TRBJ2-7; possible D gene TRBD2, 6 bases. V was trimmed by 2 bases and J by 5 bases, leaving 16 bases between them. The CDR3 runs 15 residues. Germline V gene data show CDR1 as MDHEN and CDR2 as SYDVKM. The CDR3 reads CASSLLGGRWNEQYF. As DNA, the CDR3 is TGTGCCAGCAGTTTACTGGGTGGGAGGTGGAACGAGCAGTACTTC. Full variable domain (remainder filled in from reference TRBV28 and TRBJ2-7): DVKVTQSSRYLVKRTGEKVFLECVQDMDHENMFWYRQDPGLGLRLIYFSYDVKMKEKGDIPEGYSVSREKKERFSLILESASTNQTSMYLCASSLLGGRWNEQYFGPGTRLTVT.

This clone turned up a few times. CDR3: CASSLEQGVGNEQFF. The CDR3 DNA sequence: TGTGCCAGCAGCTTAGAACAGGGGGTAGGCAATGAGCAGTTCTTC. V and J are TRBV7-9 and TRBJ2-1, with TRBD1 matching 8 bases. The CDR3 is 15 residues long. Germline CDR1 SEHNR, CDR2 FQNEAQ (reference sequence). V shed 1 base and J 6 bases; nucleotides not matched to a gene: 5.

This chain joins TRBV12-3 or TRBV12-4 and TRBJ1-5, with TRBD1 as a possible D gene (5 bases). The CDR3 consists of 13 residues. Trimming took off 6 bases at V and 5 bases at J, with 11 bases between the two ends. CDR3 in amino acids: CASSGQPDQPQHF. The CDR3 bases are TGTGCCAGCAGCGGACAACCGGATCAGCCCCAGCATTTT.

J is TRBJ2-2 and V is TRBV5-1; tentatively, D is TRBD2 (5 bases). CDR1 is SGHRS and CDR2 is YFSETQ in the germline V gene. The CDR3 has 15 amino acids. Trimming stripped 7 bases from V and 11 bases from J, with 24 bases between. CDR3 sequence: CASGSEGSRRSELFF. The CDR3, as DNA: TGCGCCAGCGGCTCCGAGGGATCCCGGCGGAGCGAGCTGTTTTTT.

This clone was found a few times. The chain couples TRBV28 to TRBJ2-1; the match to TRBD2 covers 9 bases. V lost 8 bases, J lost 7 bases, and 12 bases stayed unmatched. Germline V lookup: CDR1 MDHEN, CDR2 SYDVKM. This CDR3 spans 15 amino acids. In DNA form, the CDR3 reads TGTGCCAGCCCACCAGCGGGGGGAATGGGGAATGAGCAGTTCTTC. Translation: CASPPAGGMGNEQFF.

The V call is TRBV6-5, the J call TRBJ1-2; the D gene is possibly TRBD1 (6 bases). Germline CDR1 is MNHEY and CDR2 is SVGAGI. The CDR3 loop spans 13 amino acids. Trimming removed 5 bases from V and 7 bases from J, with 14 bases in between. DNA for the CDR3: TGTGCCAGCAGTATCGACAGGATAGCTGGCTACACCTTC. It encodes CASSIDRIAGYTF.

V gene TRBV7-9 combines with J gene TRBJ1-5, with TRBD1 as a possible D gene (5 bases). The germline gives CDR1 SEHNR, CDR2 FQNEAQ (reference sequence). V was shortened by 11 bases and J by 9 bases, with 11 bases between the two germline ends. This CDR3 has 10 residues. CDR3 bases: TGTGCCGTACCGGGGGGGCCCCAGCATTTT. It is translated as CAVPGGPQHF.

The V gene is TRBV2, the J gene TRBJ1-5, with a tentative D call TRBD1 (6 bases). The CDR3 covers 14 residues. Trimming stripped 4 bases from V and 7 bases from J, with 14 bases between. Germline V gene lookup returns CDR1 SNHLY and CDR2 FYNNEI. CDR3 sequence (DNA): TGTGCCAGCAGTGTTACAGGGTCGAACCAGCCCCAGCATTTT. Amino acids: CASSVTGSNQPQHF.

The rearrangement joins TRBV11-2 to TRBJ1-1; D is unresolved. Trimming left V 1 base short and J 1 base short, with 7 bases between. CDR3 length: 14 amino acids. Germline V gene lookup returns CDR1 SGHAT and CDR2 FQNNGV. CDR3 protein: CASSLVGPNTEAFF. The CDR3 DNA reads TGTGCCAGCAGCTTAGTGGGCCCGAACACTGAAGCTTTCTTT.